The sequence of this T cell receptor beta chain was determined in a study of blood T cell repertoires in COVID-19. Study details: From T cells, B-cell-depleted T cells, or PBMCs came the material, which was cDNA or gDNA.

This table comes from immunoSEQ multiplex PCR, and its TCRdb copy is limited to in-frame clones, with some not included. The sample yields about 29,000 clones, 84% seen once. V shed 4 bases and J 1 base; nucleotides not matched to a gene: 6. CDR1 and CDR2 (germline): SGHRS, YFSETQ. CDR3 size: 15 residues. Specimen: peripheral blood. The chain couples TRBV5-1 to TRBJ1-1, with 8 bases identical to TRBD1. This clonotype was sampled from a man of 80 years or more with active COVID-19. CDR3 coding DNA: TGCGCCAGCAGCCCGACCGGGACAGGGAACACTGAAGCTTTCTTT. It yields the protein CASSPTGTGNTEAFF.